Shown below are 3 T cell receptor beta chains from a single sample sequenced in a study of blood T cell repertoires in COVID-19. Profiling relied on immunoSEQ multiplex PCR, and the TCRdb table lists in-frame clones only, not all of them. The table includes a few hundred thousand clones, around 81% detected once. Sequencing was done on a sample of PBMCs or T cells enriched from blood (not recorded which). The receptors here all came from a woman aged 40 to 55 with acute COVID-19.

In its sample, this clone was seen a few times. V usage is TRBV5-1 and J usage is TRBJ2-1; D not certain. Germline V gives CDR1 SGHRS, CDR2 YFSETQ. This CDR3 comprises 13 residues. With 4 bases removed from V and 5 bases from J, the gap between germline ends came to 10 bases. The CDR3 nucleotides read TGCGCCAGCAGCAGCACCCCCGACAATGAGCAGTTCTTC. Protein: CASSSTPDNEQFF.

This clone was detected once. The chain is built from TRBV6-5 and TRBJ2-7; 9 nucleotides match TRBD2. The V gene's germline CDR1 is MNHEY and CDR2 SVGAGI. The J segment lost 1 base and the V segment lost 6 bases, leaving 7 bases of the junction unmatched. The CDR3 length is 15 residues. The CDR3 DNA follows: TGTGCCAGCAGCCACCGCGGGGGGGGTTCCTACGAGCAGTACTTC. It is translated as CASSHRGGGSYEQYF.

Concerning this clone: The sample contains more than one DNA sequence encoding this CDR3. V gene TRBV3-1 (or the pseudogene TRBV3-2) combines with J gene TRBJ2-7; D gene unclear. Germline V gene data show CDR1 as LGHDT and CDR2 as YNNKEL (reference sequence). V shed 0 bases and J shed 1 base, with 4 bases lying between them. This CDR3 has 13 residues. The CDR3 region is CASSQDSSYEQYF. CDR3 coding DNA: TGTGCCAGCAGCCAAGACAGTTCCTACGAGCAGTACTTC.